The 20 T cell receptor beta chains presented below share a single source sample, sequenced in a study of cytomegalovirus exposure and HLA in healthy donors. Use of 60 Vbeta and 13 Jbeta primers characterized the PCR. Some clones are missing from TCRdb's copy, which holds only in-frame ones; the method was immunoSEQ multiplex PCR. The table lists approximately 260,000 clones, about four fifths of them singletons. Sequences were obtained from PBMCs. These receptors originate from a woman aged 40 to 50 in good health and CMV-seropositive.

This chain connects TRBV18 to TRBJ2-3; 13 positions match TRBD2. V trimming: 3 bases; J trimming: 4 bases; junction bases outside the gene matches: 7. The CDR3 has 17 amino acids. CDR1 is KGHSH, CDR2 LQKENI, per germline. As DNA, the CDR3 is TGTGCCAGCTCACCCTGGACTAGCGGGAGTTCTGCAGATACGCAGTATTTT. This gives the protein CASSPWTSGSSADTQYF.

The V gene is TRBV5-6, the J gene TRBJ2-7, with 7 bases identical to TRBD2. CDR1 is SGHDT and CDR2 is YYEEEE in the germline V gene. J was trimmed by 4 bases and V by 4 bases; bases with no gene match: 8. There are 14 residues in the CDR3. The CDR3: CASSPGQREYEQYF. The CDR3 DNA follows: TGTGCCAGCAGCCCAGGGCAGCGGGAATACGAGCAGTACTTC.

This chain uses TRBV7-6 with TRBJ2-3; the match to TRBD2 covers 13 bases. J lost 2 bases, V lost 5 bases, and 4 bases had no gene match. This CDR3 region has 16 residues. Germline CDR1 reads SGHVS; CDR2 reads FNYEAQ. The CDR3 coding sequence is TGTGCCAGCAGCACCGGACTAGCGGGAGCCACAGATACGCAGTATTTT. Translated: CASSTGLAGATDTQYF.

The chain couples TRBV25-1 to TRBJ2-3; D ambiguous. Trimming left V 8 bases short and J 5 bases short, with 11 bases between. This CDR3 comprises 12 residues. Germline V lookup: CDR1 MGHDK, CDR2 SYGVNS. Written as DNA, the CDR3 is TGTGCCAGCCAGAGTCCGGGAGATACGCAGTATTTT. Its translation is CASQSPGDTQYF.

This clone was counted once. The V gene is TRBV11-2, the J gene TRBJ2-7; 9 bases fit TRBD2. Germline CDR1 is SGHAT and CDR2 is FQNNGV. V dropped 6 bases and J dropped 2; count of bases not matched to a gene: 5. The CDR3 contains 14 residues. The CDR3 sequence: CASSPTSGPYEQYF. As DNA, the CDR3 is TGTGCCAGCAGTCCCACTAGCGGGCCCTACGAGCAGTACTTC.

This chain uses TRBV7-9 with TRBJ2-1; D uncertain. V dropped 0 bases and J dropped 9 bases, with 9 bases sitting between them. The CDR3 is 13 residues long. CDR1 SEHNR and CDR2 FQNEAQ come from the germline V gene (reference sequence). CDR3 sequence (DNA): TGTGCCAGCAGCTTAGCGTCGAGTGCTGAGCAGTTCTTC. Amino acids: CASSLASSAEQFF.

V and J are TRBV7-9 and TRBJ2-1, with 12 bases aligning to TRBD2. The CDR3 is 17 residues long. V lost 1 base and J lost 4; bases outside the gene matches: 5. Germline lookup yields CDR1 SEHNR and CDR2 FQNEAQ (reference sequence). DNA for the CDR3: TGTGCCAGCAGCTTAGGGGCTAGCGGGAGGGGTTACAATGAGCAGTTCTTC. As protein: CASSLGASGRGYNEQFF.

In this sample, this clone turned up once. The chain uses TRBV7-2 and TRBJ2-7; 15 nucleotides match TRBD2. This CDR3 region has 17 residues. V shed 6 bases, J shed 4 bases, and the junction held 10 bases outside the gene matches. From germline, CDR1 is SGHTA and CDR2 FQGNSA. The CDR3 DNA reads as TGTGCCAGCAGAAAAGGGGGACTAGCGGGAGGAGAGTACGAGCAGTACTTC. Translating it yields CASRKGGLAGGEYEQYF. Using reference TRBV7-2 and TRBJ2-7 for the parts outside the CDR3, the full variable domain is GAGVSQSPSNKVTEKGKDVELRCDPISGHTALYWYRQSLGQGLEFLIYFQGNSAPDKSGLPSDRFSAERTGGSVSTLTIQRTQQEDSAVYLCASRKGGLAGGEYEQYFGPGTRLTVT.

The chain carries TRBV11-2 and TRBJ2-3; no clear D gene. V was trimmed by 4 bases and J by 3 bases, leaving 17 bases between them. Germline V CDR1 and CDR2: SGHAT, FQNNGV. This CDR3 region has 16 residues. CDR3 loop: CASSSRRQDLTDTQYF. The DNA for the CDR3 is TGTGCCAGCAGCTCCCGCCGTCAGGATCTGACAGATACGCAGTATTTT.

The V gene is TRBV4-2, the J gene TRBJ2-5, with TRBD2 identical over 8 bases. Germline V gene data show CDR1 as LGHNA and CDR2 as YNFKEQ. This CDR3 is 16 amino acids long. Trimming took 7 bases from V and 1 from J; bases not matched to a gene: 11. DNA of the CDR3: TGTGCCAGCACCCGGGTTAGCGGGGCCCCCCAAGAGACCCAGTACTTC. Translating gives CASTRVSGAPQETQYF.

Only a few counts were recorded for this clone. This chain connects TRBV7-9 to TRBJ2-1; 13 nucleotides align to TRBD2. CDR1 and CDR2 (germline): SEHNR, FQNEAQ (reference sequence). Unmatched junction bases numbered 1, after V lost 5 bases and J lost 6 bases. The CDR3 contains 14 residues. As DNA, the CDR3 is TGTGCCAGCAGCCGGACTAGCGGGAGCAATGAGCAGTTCTTC. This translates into CASSRTSGSNEQFF.

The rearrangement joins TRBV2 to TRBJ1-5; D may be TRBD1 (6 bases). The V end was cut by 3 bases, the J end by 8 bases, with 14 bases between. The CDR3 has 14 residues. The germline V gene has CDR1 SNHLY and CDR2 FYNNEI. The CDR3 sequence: CASSDPDSRKPQHF. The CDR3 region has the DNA TGTGCCAGCAGTGACCCGGACAGTCGAAAGCCCCAGCATTTT.

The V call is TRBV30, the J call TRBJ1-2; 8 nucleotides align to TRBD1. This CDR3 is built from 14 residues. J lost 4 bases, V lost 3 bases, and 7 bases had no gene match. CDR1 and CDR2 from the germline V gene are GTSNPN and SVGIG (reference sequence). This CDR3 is CAWSPDRVSYGYTF. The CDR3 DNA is TGTGCCTGGAGCCCGGACAGGGTGTCCTATGGCTACACCTTC.

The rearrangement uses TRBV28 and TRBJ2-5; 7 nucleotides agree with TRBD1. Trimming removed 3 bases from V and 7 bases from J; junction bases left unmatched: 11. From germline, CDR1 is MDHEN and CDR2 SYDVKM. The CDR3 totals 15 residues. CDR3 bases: TGTGCCAGCAGTTTGTCGACAGGGACGCGGAGGACCCAGTACTTC. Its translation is CASSLSTGTRRTQYF. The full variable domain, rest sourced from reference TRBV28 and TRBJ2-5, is DVKVTQSSRYLVKRTGEKVFLECVQDMDHENMFWYRQDPGLGLRLIYFSYDVKMKEKGDIPEGYSVSREKKERFSLILESASTNQTSMYLCASSLSTGTRRTQYFGPGTRLLVL.

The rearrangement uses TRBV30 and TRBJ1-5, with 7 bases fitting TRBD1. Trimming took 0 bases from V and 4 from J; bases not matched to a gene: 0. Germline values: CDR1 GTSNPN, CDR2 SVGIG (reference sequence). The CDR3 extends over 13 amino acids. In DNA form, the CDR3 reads TGTGCCTGGAGTGTGGGACAGAATCAGCCCCAGCATTTT. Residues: CAWSVGQNQPQHF.

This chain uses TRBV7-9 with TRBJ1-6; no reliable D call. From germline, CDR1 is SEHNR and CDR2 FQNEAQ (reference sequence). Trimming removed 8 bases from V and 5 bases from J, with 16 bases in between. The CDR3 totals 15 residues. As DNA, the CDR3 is TGTGCCAGCGGAGGGTTGTTGGGGAATAATTCACCCCTCCACTTT. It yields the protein CASGGLLGNNSPLHF.

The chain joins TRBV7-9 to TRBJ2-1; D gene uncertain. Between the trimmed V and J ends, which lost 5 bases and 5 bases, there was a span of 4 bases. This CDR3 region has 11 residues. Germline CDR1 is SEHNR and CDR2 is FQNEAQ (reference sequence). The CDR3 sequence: CASSHNNEQFF. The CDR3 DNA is TGTGCCAGCAGCCACAACAATGAGCAGTTCTTC.

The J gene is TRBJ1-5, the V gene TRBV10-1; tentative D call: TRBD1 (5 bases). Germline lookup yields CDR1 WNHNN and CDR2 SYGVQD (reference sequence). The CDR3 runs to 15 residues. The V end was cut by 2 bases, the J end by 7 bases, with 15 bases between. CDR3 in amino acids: CASSEVRGYGQPQHF. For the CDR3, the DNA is TGCGCCAGCAGTGAGGTTAGGGGTTACGGGCAGCCCCAGCATTTT.

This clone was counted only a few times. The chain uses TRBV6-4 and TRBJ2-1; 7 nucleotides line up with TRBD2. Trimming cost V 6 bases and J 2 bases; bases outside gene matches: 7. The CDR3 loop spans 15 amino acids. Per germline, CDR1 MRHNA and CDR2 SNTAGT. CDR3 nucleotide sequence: TGTGCCAGCAGGGGGGGGACGCTCCCCTACAATGAGCAGTTCTTC. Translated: CASRGGTLPYNEQFF.

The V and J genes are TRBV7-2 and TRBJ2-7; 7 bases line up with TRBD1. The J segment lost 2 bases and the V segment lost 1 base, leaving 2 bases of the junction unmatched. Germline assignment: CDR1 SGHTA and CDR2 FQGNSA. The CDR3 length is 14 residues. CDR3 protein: CASSLDRGTYEQYF. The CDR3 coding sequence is TGTGCCAGCAGCTTAGACAGGGGCACCTACGAGCAGTACTTC. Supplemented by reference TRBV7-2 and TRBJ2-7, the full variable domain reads GAGVSQSPSNKVTEKGKDVELRCDPISGHTALYWYRQSLGQGLEFLIYFQGNSAPDKSGLPSDRFSAERTGGSVSTLTIQRTQQEDSAVYLCASSLDRGTYEQYFGPGTRLTVT.